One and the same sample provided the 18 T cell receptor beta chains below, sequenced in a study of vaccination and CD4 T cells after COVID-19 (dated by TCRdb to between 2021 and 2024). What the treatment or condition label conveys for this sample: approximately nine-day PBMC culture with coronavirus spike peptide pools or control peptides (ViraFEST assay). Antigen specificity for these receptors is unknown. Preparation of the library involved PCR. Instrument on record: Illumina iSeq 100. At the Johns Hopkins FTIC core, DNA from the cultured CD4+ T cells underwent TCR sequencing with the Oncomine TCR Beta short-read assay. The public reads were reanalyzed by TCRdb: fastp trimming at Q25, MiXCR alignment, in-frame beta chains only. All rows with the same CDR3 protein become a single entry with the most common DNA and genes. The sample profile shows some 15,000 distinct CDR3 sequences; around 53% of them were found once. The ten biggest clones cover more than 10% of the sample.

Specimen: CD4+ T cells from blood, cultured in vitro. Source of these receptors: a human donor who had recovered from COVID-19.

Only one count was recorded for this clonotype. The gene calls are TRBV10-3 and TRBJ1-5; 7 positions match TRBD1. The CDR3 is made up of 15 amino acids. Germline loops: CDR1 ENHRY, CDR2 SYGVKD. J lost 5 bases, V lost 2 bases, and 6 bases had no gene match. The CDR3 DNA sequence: TGTGCCATCAGTGAGATGTCAGGGGGAGATCAGCCCCAGCATTTT. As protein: CAISEMSGGDQPQHF.

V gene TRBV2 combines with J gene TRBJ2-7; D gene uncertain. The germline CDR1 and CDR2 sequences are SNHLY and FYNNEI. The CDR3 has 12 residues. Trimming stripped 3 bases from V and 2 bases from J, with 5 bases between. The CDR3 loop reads CASSESAYEQYF. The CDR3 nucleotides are TGTGCCAGCAGTGAGAGTGCCTACGAGCAGTACTTC.

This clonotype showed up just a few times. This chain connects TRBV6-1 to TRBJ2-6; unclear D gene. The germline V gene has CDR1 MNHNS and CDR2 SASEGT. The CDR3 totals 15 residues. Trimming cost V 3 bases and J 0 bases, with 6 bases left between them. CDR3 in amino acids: CASSEGVSGANVLTF. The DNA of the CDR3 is TGTGCCAGCAGTGAGGGCGTCTCTGGGGCCAACGTCCTGACTTTC.

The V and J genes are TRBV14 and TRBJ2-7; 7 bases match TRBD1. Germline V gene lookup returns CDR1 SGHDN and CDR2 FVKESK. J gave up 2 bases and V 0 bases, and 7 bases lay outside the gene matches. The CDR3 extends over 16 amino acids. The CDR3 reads CASSQDTRQGPYEQYF. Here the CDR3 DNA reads TGTGCCAGCAGCCAAGATACGAGACAGGGCCCCTACGAGCAGTACTTC.

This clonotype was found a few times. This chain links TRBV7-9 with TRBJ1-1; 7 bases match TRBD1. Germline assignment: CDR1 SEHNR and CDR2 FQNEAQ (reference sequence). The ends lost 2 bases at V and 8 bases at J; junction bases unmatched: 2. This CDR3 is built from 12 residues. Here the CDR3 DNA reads TGTGCCAGCAGCTTACAGGACAGGGAAGCTTTCTTT. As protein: CASSLQDREAFF. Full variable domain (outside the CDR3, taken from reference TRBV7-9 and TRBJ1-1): DTGVSQNPRHKITKRGQNVTFRCDPISEHNRLYWYRQTLGQGPEFLTYFQNEAQLEKSRLLSDRFSAERPKGSFSTLEIQRTEQGDSAMYLCASSLQDREAFFGQGTRLTVV.

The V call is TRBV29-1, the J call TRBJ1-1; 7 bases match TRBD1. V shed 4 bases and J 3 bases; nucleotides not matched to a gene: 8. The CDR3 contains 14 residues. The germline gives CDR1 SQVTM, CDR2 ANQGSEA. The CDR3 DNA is TGCAGCGTTGGGGACAGTTGGGTGCACACTGAAGCTTTCTTT. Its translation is CSVGDSWVHTEAFF.

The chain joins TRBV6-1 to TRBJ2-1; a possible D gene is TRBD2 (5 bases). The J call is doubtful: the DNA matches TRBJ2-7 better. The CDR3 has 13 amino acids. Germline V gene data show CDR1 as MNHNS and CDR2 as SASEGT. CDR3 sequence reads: CASSPDRRGEQYF. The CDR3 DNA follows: TGTGCCAGCAGTCCGGATAGACGGGGCGAGCAGTACTTC.

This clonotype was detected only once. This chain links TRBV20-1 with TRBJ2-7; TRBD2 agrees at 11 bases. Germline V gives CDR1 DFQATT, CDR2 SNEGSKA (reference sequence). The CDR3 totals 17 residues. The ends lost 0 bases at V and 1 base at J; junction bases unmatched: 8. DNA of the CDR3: TGCAGTGCTAGAGATTTGCTCACTAGCGGGAGTTCCTACGAGCAGTACTTC. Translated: CSARDLLTSGSSYEQYF.

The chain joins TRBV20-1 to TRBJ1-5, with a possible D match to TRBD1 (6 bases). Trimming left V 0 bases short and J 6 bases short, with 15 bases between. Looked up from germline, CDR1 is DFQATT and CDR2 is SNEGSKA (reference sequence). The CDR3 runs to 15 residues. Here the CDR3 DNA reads TGCAGTGCTAGAGAGGGGGGGGGCGAGGGTCAGCCCCAGCATTTT. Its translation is CSAREGGGEGQPQHF.

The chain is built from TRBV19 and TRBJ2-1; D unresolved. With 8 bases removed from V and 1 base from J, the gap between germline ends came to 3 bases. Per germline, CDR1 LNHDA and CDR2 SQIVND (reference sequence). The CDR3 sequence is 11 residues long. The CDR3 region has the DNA TGTGCCAGTGCGTCCTACAATGAGCAGTTCTTC. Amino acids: CASASYNEQFF.

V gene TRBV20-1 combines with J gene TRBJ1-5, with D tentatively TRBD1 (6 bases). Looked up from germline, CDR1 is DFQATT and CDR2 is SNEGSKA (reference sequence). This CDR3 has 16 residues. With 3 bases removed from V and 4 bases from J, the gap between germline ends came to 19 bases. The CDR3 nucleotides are TGCAGTGCTAGCGGTATGGAGGGCAGGGGAAATCAGCCCCAGCATTTT. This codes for CSASGMEGRGNQPQHF.

The CDR3, as DNA: TGTGCCAGCAGAGACAGTACAAGTGACAAAAACATTCAGTACTTC. It specifies CASRDSTSDKNIQYF. The rearrangement joins TRBV28 to TRBJ2-4, with D possibly matching TRBD1 (5 bases). CDR3 length: 15 residues. V was clipped by 6 bases and J by 3 bases, with 15 bases between them. CDR1 is MDHEN and CDR2 is SYDVKM in the germline V gene. Full variable domain (outside the CDR3, taken from reference TRBV28 and TRBJ2-4): DVKVTQSSRYLVKRTGEKVFLECVQDMDHENMFWYRQDPGLGLRLIYFSYDVKMKEKGDIPEGYSVSREKKERFSLILESASTNQTSMYLCASRDSTSDKNIQYFGAGTRLSVL.

The DNA for the CDR3 is TGTGCCAGCAGATCTAGCGGGAGAAAGTACAATGAGCAGTTCTTC. Translated, it gives CASRSSGRKYNEQFF. V usage is TRBV7-2 and J usage is TRBJ2-1, with TRBD2 matching 10 bases. Unmatched junction bases numbered 6, after V lost 6 bases and J lost 4 bases. In germline, CDR1 is SGHTA, CDR2 FQGNSA. This CDR3 spans 15 amino acids.

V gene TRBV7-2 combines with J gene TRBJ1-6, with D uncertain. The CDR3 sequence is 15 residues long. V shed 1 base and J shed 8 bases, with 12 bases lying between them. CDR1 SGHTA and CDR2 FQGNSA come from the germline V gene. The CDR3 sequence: CASSLVGDLDSPLHF. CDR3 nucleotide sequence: TGTGCCAGCAGCTTAGTCGGGGATCTGGATTCACCCCTCCACTTT.

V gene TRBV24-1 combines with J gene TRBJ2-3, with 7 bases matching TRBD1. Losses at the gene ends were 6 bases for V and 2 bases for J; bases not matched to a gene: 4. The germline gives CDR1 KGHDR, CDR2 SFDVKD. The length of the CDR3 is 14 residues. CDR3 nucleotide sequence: TGTGCCACCAGTAGACAGGGATACACAGATACGCAGTATTTT. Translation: CATSRQGYTDTQYF.

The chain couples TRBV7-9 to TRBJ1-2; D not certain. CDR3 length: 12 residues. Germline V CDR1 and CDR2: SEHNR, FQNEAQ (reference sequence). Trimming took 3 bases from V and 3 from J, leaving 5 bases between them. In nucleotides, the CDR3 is TGTGCCAGCAGCTTCGCGGACTATGGCTACACCTTC. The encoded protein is CASSFADYGYTF.

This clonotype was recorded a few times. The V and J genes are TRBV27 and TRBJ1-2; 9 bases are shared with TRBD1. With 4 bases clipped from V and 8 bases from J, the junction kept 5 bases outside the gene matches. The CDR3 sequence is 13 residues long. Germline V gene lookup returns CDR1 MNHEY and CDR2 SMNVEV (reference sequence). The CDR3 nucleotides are TGTGCCAGCAGTTACAGGGGGCTTGAAGGCTACACCTTC. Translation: CASSYRGLEGYTF.

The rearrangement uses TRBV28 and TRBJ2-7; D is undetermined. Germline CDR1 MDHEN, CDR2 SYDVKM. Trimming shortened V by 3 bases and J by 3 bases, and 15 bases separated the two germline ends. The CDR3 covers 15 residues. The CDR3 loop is CASSFFSVGVYEQYF. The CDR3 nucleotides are TGTGCCAGCAGTTTTTTTTCAGTTGGGGTCTACGAGCAGTACTTC.